The sequence of this T cell receptor beta chain was determined in a study of T cell responses to AZD1222 COVID-19 vaccine. Details on this clone: What it binds is not known.

The method was immunoSEQ multiplex PCR; TCRdb's version includes in-frame clones alone and lacks a portion of them. The sample has around 120,000 clones; about 92% are singletons. Study-wide findings and caveats: Spike-specific TCR breadth and depth rose after two AZD1222 doses.

This CDR3 has 16 amino acids. This clonotype originated in an adult who received the AZD1222 COVID-19 vaccine. Sequenced material: peripheral blood, taken 28 days after the second AZD1222 dose. The V and J genes are TRBV21-1 and TRBJ1-5; TRBD1 reflects the table's D call only, with no check against the DNA. TRBV21-1 is recorded as a pseudogene. DNA of the CDR3: TGTGCCAGCAGCAAAGTTTCAAGGGGATGCTATCAGCCCCAGCATTTT. This codes for CASSKVSRGCYQPQHF.